One and the same sample provided the 32 T cell receptor beta chains below, sequenced in a study of blood T cell repertoires in COVID-19 (TCRdb year 2020). The receptor library was made with the immunoSEQ multiplex PCR assay. Sourced from immuneACCESS, this table was stored by TCRdb with only in-frame sequences that have V and J called. A share of the clones is absent; for the studies checked, an unresolved V gene accounts for under half, and the remainder has no known explanation. The sample has hundreds of thousands of clones on record, roughly 87% of them singletons. 8.5% to 10% of the sample rests with the top ten. The sequenced sample consisted of PBMCs or T cells enriched from blood (not recorded which). Every receptor here comes from a woman aged 18-29 years who had recovered from COVID-19.

This rearrangement joins TRBV30 to TRBJ1-1; D gene ambiguous. Germline V gene lookup returns CDR1 GTSNPN and CDR2 SVGIG (reference sequence). The CDR3 totals 13 residues. Trimming shortened V by 0 bases and J by 4 bases, and 9 bases separated the two germline ends. The CDR3 DNA follows: TGTGCCTGGAGTGTAAACCCGGGCACTGAAGCTTTCTTT. Its translation is CAWSVNPGTEAFF.

The J gene is TRBJ2-3, the V gene TRBV6-1; D perhaps matches TRBD1 (5 bases). With 0 bases removed from V and 2 bases from J, the gap between germline ends came to 9 bases. The CDR3 has 15 amino acids. The germline CDR1 and CDR2 sequences are MNHNS and SASEGT. CDR3 coding DNA: TGTGCCAGCAGTGAAGCGGACACCTACACAGATACGCAGTATTTT. Translated: CASSEADTYTDTQYF.

The chain links TRBV3-1 (or the pseudogene TRBV3-2) to TRBJ1-1; D might be TRBD1 (5 bases). Trimming cost V 4 bases and J 10 bases, with 16 bases left between them. The germline V gene encodes CDR1 LGHDT and CDR2 YNNKEL (reference sequence). There are 13 residues in the CDR3. Written as DNA, the CDR3 is TGTGCCAGCAGCCCAGAGCGACGGGGGGGAGCTTTCTTT. This gives the protein CASSPERRGGAFF.

The chain couples TRBV5-1 to TRBJ1-2, with TRBD1 matching 8 bases. Germline V gene lookup returns CDR1 SGHRS and CDR2 YFSETQ. The CDR3 runs 13 residues. V was pared by 8 bases and J by 3 bases, with 6 bases of the junction left unmatched. CDR3 amino acids: CASGTGDHYGYTF. The CDR3 DNA reads TGCGCCAGTGGGACAGGAGATCACTATGGCTACACCTTC.

The chain couples TRBV28 to TRBJ2-7, with a tentative D call TRBD2 (7 bases). Trimming removed 4 bases at V and 4 bases at J, with 17 bases between. Per the germline V gene, CDR1 is MDHEN and CDR2 is SYDVKM. The CDR3 sequence is 15 residues long. CDR3: CASSSGGGGRYEQYF. The CDR3 DNA reads TGTGCCAGCAGTTCCGGAGGGGGAGGGCGTTACGAGCAGTACTTC. The full variable domain, completed using reference TRBV28 and TRBJ2-7, is DVKVTQSSRYLVKRTGEKVFLECVQDMDHENMFWYRQDPGLGLRLIYFSYDVKMKEKGDIPEGYSVSREKKERFSLILESASTNQTSMYLCASSSGGGGRYEQYFGPGTRLTVT.

The V gene is TRBV27, the J gene TRBJ2-2; 8 nucleotides line up with TRBD2. Germline V lookup: CDR1 MNHEY, CDR2 SMNVEV (reference sequence). Trimming removed 4 bases from V and 5 bases from J; junction bases left unmatched: 6. This CDR3 region has 15 residues. The CDR3 nucleotides are TGTGCCAGCAGTTACCATAGCGGGAAAACCGGGGAGCTGTTTTTT. Its protein product is CASSYHSGKTGELFF.

This clone was detected a few times. The chain is built from TRBV7-9 and TRBJ1-4, with D maybe TRBD1 (5 bases). This CDR3 is built from 16 residues. Germline V lookup: CDR1 SEHNR, CDR2 FQNEAQ (reference sequence). The V end was cut by 1 base, the J end by 5 bases, with 14 bases between. CDR3 sequence reads: CASSLDSTGLNEKLFF. The CDR3, as DNA: TGTGCCAGCAGCTTAGATAGTACAGGTCTAAATGAAAAACTGTTTTTT. The full variable domain, in which reference TRBV7-9 and TRBJ1-4 provide the parts outside the CDR3, is DTGVSQNPRHKITKRGQNVTFRCDPISEHNRLYWYRQTLGQGPEFLTYFQNEAQLEKSRLLSDRFSAERPKGSFSTLEIQRTEQGDSAMYLCASSLDSTGLNEKLFFGSGTQLSVL.

V usage is TRBV4-3 and J usage is TRBJ2-7; TRBD1 matches 10 bases. Germline values: CDR1 LGHNA, CDR2 YSLEER. The CDR3 runs to 16 residues. J lost 2 bases, V lost 1 base, and 5 bases had no gene match. CDR3 sequence reads: CASSQVVGQGAYEQYF. CDR3 DNA: TGCGCCAGCAGCCAAGTAGTTGGACAGGGGGCCTACGAGCAGTACTTC.

This clone turned up a few times. J is TRBJ2-7 and V is TRBV7-8; perhaps TRBD2 as D (6 bases). Germline CDR1 reads SGHVS; CDR2 reads FQNEAQ. This CDR3 comprises 15 residues. V was clipped by 7 bases and J by 0 bases, with 16 bases between them. In DNA form, the CDR3 reads TGTGCCAGCACAACCGGGGTAGCGGTCTCCTACGAGCAGTACTTC. Translation gives CASTTGVAVSYEQYF. The variable domain in full, with the rest retrieved from reference TRBV7-8 and TRBJ2-7, is GAGVSQSPRYKVAKRGQDVALRCDPISGHVSLFWYQQALGQGPEFLTYFQNEAQLDKSGLPSDRFFAERPEGSVSTLKIQRTQQEDSAVYLCASTTGVAVSYEQYFGPGTRLTVT.

The V gene is TRBV30, the J gene TRBJ1-5, with unresolved D. The germline V gene encodes CDR1 GTSNPN and CDR2 SVGIG (reference sequence). The CDR3 is made up of 15 amino acids. The ends were cut back, 1 base at V and 1 base at J, with 11 bases in the middle. CDR3 residues: CAWSGSGSSNQPQHF. CDR3 in DNA: TGTGCCTGGAGTGGGTCGGGGTCCAGCAATCAGCCCCAGCATTTT. The entire variable domain, with the rest obtained from reference TRBV30 and TRBJ1-5, is as follows: SQTIHQWPATLVQPVGSPLSLECTVEGTSNPNLYWYRQAAGRGLQLLFYSVGIGQISSEVPQNLSASRPQDRQFILSSKKLLLSDSGFYLCAWSGSGSSNQPQHFGDGTRLSIL.

There are a few counts of this clone. The J gene is TRBJ2-3, the V gene TRBV28; 9 nucleotides agree with TRBD2. V was pared by 2 bases and J by 6 bases, with 6 bases of the junction left unmatched. Germline CDR1 reads MDHEN; CDR2 reads SYDVKM. The CDR3 is 15 amino acids. This CDR3 reads CASSLIAGEGDTQYF. The CDR3 DNA reads as TGTGCCAGCAGTTTAATAGCGGGAGAGGGGGATACGCAGTATTTT.

The V gene is TRBV27, the J gene TRBJ1-2; 8 bases map to TRBD1. V lost 4 bases, J lost 0 bases, and 7 bases stayed unmatched. The CDR3 loop spans 16 amino acids. Germline CDR1 reads MNHEY; CDR2 reads SMNVEV (reference sequence). CDR3 in DNA: TGTGCCAGCAGTTGGGACAGGAATCATTCTAACTATGGCTACACCTTC. The encoded protein is CASSWDRNHSNYGYTF.

The rearrangement joins TRBV5-6 to TRBJ1-1; D is uncertain. CDR3 length: 12 amino acids. The ends were cut back, 3 bases at V and 4 bases at J, with 7 bases in the middle. Germline lookup yields CDR1 SGHDT and CDR2 YYEEEE. CDR3 nucleotide sequence: TGTGCCAGCAGCTATACCGGCACTGAAGCTTTCTTT. This gives the protein CASSYTGTEAFF.

The CDR3 protein is CASSNGLAGGEETQYF. The DNA for the CDR3 is TGTGCCAGCAGCAACGGACTAGCGGGAGGGGAAGAGACCCAGTACTTC. This chain uses TRBV7-6 with TRBJ2-5, with 15 bases matching TRBD2. The CDR3 has 16 residues. From germline, CDR1 is SGHVS and CDR2 FNYEAQ. The ends lost 5 bases at V and 3 bases at J; junction bases unmatched: 4.

This chain connects TRBV25-1 to TRBJ1-5; D is ambiguous. The CDR3 is 15 residues long. The ends were cut back, 4 bases at V and 2 bases at J, with 12 bases in the middle. Germline V gene lookup returns CDR1 MGHDK and CDR2 SYGVNS. CDR3 sequence: CASSGSGDGNQPQHF. The CDR3 DNA reads TGTGCCAGCAGTGGATCCGGGGATGGCAATCAGCCCCAGCATTTT.

CDR3 nucleotide sequence: TGCGCCAGCAGCCGACTAGGGAATCCGGGACTTCGAGGACGGTCCTATAATTCACCCCTCCACTTT. It is translated as CASSRLGNPGLRGRSYNSPLHF. This sequence joins TRBV4-3 and TRBJ1-6; possibly TRBD1 for D (5 bases). The CDR3 runs 22 residues. Germline V gene sequence: CDR1 LGHNA, CDR2 YSLEER. The V end was cut by 4 bases, the J end by 1 base, with 29 bases between.

This clone was seen only once. The J gene is TRBJ2-7, the V gene TRBV28; D possibly corresponds to TRBD1 (5 bases). With 3 bases removed from V and 3 bases from J, the gap between germline ends came to 18 bases. The CDR3 contains 16 residues. In germline, CDR1 is MDHEN, CDR2 SYDVKM. The CDR3 bases are TGTGCCAGCAGTTTTCAGGCAGGGCTAAGGGTCTACGAGCAGTACTTC. It specifies CASSFQAGLRVYEQYF. Full variable domain (outside the CDR3, taken from reference TRBV28 and TRBJ2-7): DVKVTQSSRYLVKRTGEKVFLECVQDMDHENMFWYRQDPGLGLRLIYFSYDVKMKEKGDIPEGYSVSREKKERFSLILESASTNQTSMYLCASSFQAGLRVYEQYFGPGTRLTVT.

This clone was seen a single time. This chain joins TRBV7-9 and TRBJ2-7, with D possibly matching TRBD2 (7 bases). Germline loops: CDR1 SEHNR, CDR2 FQNEAQ (reference sequence). V was trimmed by 3 bases and J by 0 bases, leaving 24 bases between them. The CDR3 runs to 19 residues. The CDR3 protein is CASSFIGGPWRGSSYEQYF. In DNA, the CDR3 is TGTGCCAGCAGCTTTATCGGGGGGCCTTGGCGGGGGAGCTCCTACGAGCAGTACTTC.

The chain uses TRBV2 and TRBJ2-3; 9 nucleotides match TRBD2. CDR3 length equals 14 residues. With V trimmed by 6 bases and J by 0 bases, 1 base remained unmatched. Germline V CDR1 and CDR2: SNHLY, FYNNEI. The DNA for the CDR3 is TGTGCCAGCAGAACTAGCGGGAGCACAGATACGCAGTATTTT. Translating gives CASRTSGSTDTQYF.

The rearrangement uses TRBV2 and TRBJ2-1; no definite D call. The V and J ends lost 7 bases and 0 bases respectively, with 10 bases between them. Germline V gives CDR1 SNHLY, CDR2 FYNNEI. CDR3 size: 14 residues. This CDR3 is CASITEDSYNEQFF. CDR3 DNA: TGTGCCAGCATTACAGAAGACTCCTACAATGAGCAGTTCTTC.

In its sample, this clone was seen once. The rearrangement uses TRBV9 and TRBJ2-2, with D unresolved. Germline V gene lookup returns CDR1 SGDLS and CDR2 YYNGEE. Trimming took 0 bases from V and 2 from J, leaving 8 bases between them. The CDR3 runs 15 residues. CDR3 coding DNA: TGTGCCAGCAGCGTAGGGGCCCTTAACACCGGGGAGCTGTTTTTT. Amino acids: CASSVGALNTGELFF.

This clone was found once. V and J are TRBV27 and TRBJ2-2, with D tentatively TRBD1 (6 bases). CDR3 size: 16 residues. Germline V gene sequence: CDR1 MNHEY, CDR2 SMNVEV (reference sequence). V lost 5 bases and J 6 bases, leaving 19 bases between the germline ends. CDR3: CASSTTGYPLAGELFF. The DNA for the CDR3 is TGTGCCAGCAGTACCACAGGGTATCCTTTAGCCGGGGAGCTGTTTTTT.

The chain joins TRBV5-6 to TRBJ1-3, with 8 bases fitting TRBD1. CDR3 length equals 16 residues. Germline CDR1 reads SGHDT; CDR2 reads YYEEEE. V dropped 2 bases and J dropped 4; count of bases not matched to a gene: 8. CDR3 coding DNA: TGTGCCAGCAGCTTAACCCGGACAGGGTCGGGAAACACCATATATTTT. Its translation: CASSLTRTGSGNTIYF.

This clone appeared once. The J gene is TRBJ1-1, the V gene TRBV11-2, with 8 bases lining up with TRBD1. This CDR3 comprises 16 residues. Germline V gene sequence: CDR1 SGHAT, CDR2 FQNNGV. V dropped 5 bases and J dropped 0; count of bases not matched to a gene: 8. In DNA, the CDR3 is TGTGCCAGCAGCGCCCGGACAGGGTCCATGAACACTGAAGCTTTCTTT. Protein: CASSARTGSMNTEAFF.

The chain couples TRBV4-3 to TRBJ1-2, with a weak D call TRBD1 (6 bases). Germline V lookup: CDR1 LGHNA, CDR2 YSLEER. V shed 2 bases and J shed 3 bases, with 7 bases lying between them. This CDR3 comprises 13 residues. The CDR3 DNA is TGCGCCAGCAGCCAACAGGGGTACTATGGCTACACCTTC. Amino acids: CASSQQGYYGYTF.

This chain joins TRBV5-1 and TRBJ2-7; 7 nucleotides align to TRBD1. The CDR3 has 15 amino acids. Germline CDR1 SGHRS, CDR2 YFSETQ. The ends lost 0 bases at V and 0 bases at J; junction bases unmatched: 3. CDR3 sequence reads: CASSLGPGGSYEQYF. The DNA of the CDR3 is TGCGCCAGCAGCTTGGGGCCAGGGGGCTCCTACGAGCAGTACTTC.

The gene calls are TRBV25-1 and TRBJ2-7, with TRBD2 as a possible D gene (6 bases). V was cut by 6 bases and J by 5 bases, with 14 bases left in between. The CDR3 runs to 13 residues. Germline CDR1 is MGHDK and CDR2 is SYGVNS. The CDR3 nucleotides are TGTGCCAGCAGGTCTGGAGGGTCCCACGAGCAGTACTTC. Protein product: CASRSGGSHEQYF.

The J gene is TRBJ2-1, the V gene TRBV6-1, with a tentative D call TRBD2 (5 bases). Germline V gene data show CDR1 as MNHNS and CDR2 as SASEGT. V was pared by 0 bases and J by 4 bases, with 16 bases between. The CDR3 extends over 17 amino acids. The CDR3 bases are TGTGCCAGCAGTGAAGCTTGGAGGCAGACCATTTACAATGAGCAGTTCTTC. It yields the protein CASSEAWRQTIYNEQFF.

This sequence joins TRBV19 and TRBJ1-2, with D possibly being TRBD1 (5 bases). Germline V gene lookup returns CDR1 LNHDA and CDR2 SQIVND (reference sequence). The CDR3 totals 16 residues. Trimming took 6 bases from V and 4 from J, leaving 21 bases between them. The CDR3 DNA reads TGTGCCAGTAGGAAGGCCCTCGCAGGGTACGGCTATGGCTACACCTTC. Translated: CASRKALAGYGYGYTF.

The V and J genes are TRBV19 and TRBJ1-2; D perhaps matches TRBD1 (5 bases). Per the germline V gene, CDR1 is LNHDA and CDR2 is SQIVND (reference sequence). This CDR3 contains 12 residues. V was clipped by 6 bases and J by 6 bases, with 11 bases between them. The CDR3 here is CASSVRVHGYTF. Here the CDR3 DNA reads TGTGCCAGTAGCGTCAGGGTCCATGGCTACACCTTC.

This chain links TRBV5-1 with TRBJ2-1, with TRBD1 identical over 9 bases. CDR1 and CDR2 from the germline V gene are SGHRS and YFSETQ. V was clipped by 4 bases and J by 2 bases; unmatched bases: 7. The length of the CDR3 is 16 residues. DNA for the CDR3: TGCGCCAGCAGCCCGGACAGGGGAATCGCCTACAATGAGCAGTTCTTC. Its translation: CASSPDRGIAYNEQFF.

The chain employs TRBV28 and TRBJ2-2, with 8 bases matching TRBD1. The CDR3 contains 15 residues. Germline-derived CDR1 and CDR2 are MDHEN and SYDVKM. The J segment lost 6 bases and the V segment lost 4 bases, leaving 7 bases of the junction unmatched. The CDR3 DNA reads as TGTGCCAGCAGTTCCTCGGGACAGGTGTCCGGGGAGCTGTTTTTT. It specifies CASSSSGQVSGELFF.